This T cell receptor beta chain was found in a study of beta chain features in type 1 diabetes. Study in general: Patients and healthy donors were similar in age, gender and cell yields.

Expressed TCRB transcripts were sequenced, since all the RNA that had been isolated was reverse transcribed. Only in-frame clones appear in the TCRdb table, and some are missing; sequencing was by immunoSEQ multiplex PCR. The top ten clones hold roughly 0.5% of a sample with 150,000 to 200,000 clones, approximately 8% of them seen once. This clone was picked up many times. Its antigen remains unknown. Study results and limitations: Here, the possible influence of HLA type (on TCRB rearrangement) remained unresolved. Type 1 diabetes patients showed a moderate but significant shortening of TCRB CDR3s in all four CD4+ subsets. Patients and controls would be equally affected if PCR favored shorter templates.

Via the markers CD45RO/CCR7/CD25/CD127/CD95/CD27, stem cell-like memory, regulatory, central memory and naive CD4+ cells were sorted. This TCR came from a man younger than 35 with type 1 diabetes. The sample taken for sequencing was central memory CD4+ T cells from blood.

The CDR3, as DNA: TGCAGTTCTCTGGACAGGAGCTCCTACAATGAGCAGTTCTTC. It specifies CSSLDRSSYNEQFF. The genes are TRBV29-1 and TRBJ2-1; 7 bases agree with TRBD1. The CDR3 is made up of 14 amino acids. Germline loops: CDR1 SQVTM, CDR2 ANQGSEA.